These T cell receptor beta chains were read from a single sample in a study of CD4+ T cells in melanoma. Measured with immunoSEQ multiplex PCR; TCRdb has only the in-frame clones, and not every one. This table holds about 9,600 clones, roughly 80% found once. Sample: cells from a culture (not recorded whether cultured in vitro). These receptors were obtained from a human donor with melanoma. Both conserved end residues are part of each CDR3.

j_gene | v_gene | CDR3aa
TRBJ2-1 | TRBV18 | CASSPERGAYNEQFF
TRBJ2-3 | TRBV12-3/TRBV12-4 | CASSTGLPDTQYF
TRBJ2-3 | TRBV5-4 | CASSLANTDTQYF
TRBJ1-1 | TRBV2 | CASSGGTAMNTEAFF
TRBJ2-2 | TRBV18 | CASSPTFAKRGDRAGELFF
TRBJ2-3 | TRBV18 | CASSPSDRGTDTQYF
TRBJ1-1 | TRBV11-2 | CASSGNRVQEAFF
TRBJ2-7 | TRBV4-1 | CASSQTDTTYEQYF
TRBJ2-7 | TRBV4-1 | CASSQGRILEAYEQYF
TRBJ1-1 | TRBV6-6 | CASGEMGGIAEAFF
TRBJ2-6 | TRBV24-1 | CATSDRGRGSSGANVLTF
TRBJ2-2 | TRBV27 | CASRHLAGGPHGELFF
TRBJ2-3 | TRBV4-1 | CASSQVWGGNTDTQYF
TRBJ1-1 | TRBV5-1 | CASSVTGESPEAFF
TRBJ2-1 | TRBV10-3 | CAISAGTSGGAGEQFF